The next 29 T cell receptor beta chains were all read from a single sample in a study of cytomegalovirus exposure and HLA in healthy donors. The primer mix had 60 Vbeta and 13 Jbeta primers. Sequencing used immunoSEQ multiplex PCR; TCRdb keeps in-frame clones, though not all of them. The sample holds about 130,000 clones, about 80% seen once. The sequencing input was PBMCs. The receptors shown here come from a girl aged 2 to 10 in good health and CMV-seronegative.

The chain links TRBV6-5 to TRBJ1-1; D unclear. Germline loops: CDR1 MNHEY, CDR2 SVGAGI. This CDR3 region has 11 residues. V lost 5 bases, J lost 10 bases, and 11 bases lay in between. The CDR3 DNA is TGTGCCAGCAGTGATAGCTTCCGAGCTTTCTTT. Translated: CASSDSFRAFF.

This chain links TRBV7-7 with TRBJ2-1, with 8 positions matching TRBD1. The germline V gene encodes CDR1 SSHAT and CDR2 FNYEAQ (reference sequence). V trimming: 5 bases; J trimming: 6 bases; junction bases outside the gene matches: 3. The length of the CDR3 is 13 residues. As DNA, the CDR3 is TGTGCCAGCAGCCCCGGGACAGGCAATGAGCAGTTCTTC. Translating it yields CASSPGTGNEQFF. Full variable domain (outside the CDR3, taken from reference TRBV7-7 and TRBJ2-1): GAGVSQSPRYKVTKRGQDVTLRCDPISSHATLYWYQQALGQGPEFLTYFNYEAQPDKSGLPSDRFSAERPEGSISTLTIQRTEQRDSAMYRCASSPGTGNEQFFGPGTRLTVL.

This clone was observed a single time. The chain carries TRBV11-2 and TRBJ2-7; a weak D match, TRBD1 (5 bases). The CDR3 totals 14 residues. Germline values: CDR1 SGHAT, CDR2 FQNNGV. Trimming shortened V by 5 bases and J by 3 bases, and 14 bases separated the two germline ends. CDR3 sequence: CASSTNRKFYEQYF. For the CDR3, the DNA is TGTGCCAGCAGCACAAACAGGAAATTCTACGAGCAGTACTTC.

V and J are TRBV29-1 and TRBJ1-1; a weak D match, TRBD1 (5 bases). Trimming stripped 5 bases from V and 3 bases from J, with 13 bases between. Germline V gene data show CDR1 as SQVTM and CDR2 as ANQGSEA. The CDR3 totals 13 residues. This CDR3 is CSVCDGGDTEAFF. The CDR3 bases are TGCAGCGTTTGCGACGGGGGGGACACTGAAGCTTTCTTT.

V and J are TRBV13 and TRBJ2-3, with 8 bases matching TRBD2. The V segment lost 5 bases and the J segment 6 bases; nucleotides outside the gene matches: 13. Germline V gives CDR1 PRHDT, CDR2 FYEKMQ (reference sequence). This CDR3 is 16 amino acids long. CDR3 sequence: CASSPRVAGGYDTQYF. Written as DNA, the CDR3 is TGTGCCAGCAGCCCCAGGGTTGCGGGGGGATACGATACGCAGTATTTT.

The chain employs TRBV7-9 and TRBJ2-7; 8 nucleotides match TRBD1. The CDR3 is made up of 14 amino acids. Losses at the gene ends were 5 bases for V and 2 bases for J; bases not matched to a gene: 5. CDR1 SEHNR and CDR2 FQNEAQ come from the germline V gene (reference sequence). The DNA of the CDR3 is TGTGCCAGCAGCCCCGGGACAGGCCCCTACGAGCAGTACTTC. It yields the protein CASSPGTGPYEQYF.

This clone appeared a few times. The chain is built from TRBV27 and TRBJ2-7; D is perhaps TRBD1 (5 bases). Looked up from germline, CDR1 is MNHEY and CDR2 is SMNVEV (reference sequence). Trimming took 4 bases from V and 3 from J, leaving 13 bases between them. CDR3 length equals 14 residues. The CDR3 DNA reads TGTGCCAGCAGTTCGCAGGGAAGGGTCTACGAGCAGTACTTC. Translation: CASSSQGRVYEQYF.

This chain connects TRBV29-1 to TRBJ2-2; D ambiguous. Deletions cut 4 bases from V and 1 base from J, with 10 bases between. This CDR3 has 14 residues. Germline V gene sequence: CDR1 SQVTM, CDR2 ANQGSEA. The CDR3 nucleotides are TGCAGCGTTGCGGTCCTCTTGAACACCGGGGAGCTGTTTTTT. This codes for CSVAVLLNTGELFF.

CDR3 DNA sequence: TGTGCCAGCAGTTCCCCGGGTAGCGGGTTACAAGAGACCCAGTACTTC. This gives the protein CASSSPGSGLQETQYF. The chain uses TRBV27 and TRBJ2-5; 7 nucleotides line up with TRBD2. The CDR3 covers 16 residues. Germline V gene data show CDR1 as MNHEY and CDR2 as SMNVEV (reference sequence). The trim removed 4 bases at V and 2 bases at J, leaving 10 bases unmatched.

The CDR3 DNA follows: TGCGCCAGCAGCCAAGACCTAGCGGGAGGACTCGTTGGTGAGCAGTACTTC. It specifies CASSQDLAGGLVGEQYF. The V gene is TRBV4-1, the J gene TRBJ2-7, with 11 bases lining up with TRBD2. Trimming cost V 0 bases and J 7 bases; bases outside gene matches: 11. There are 17 residues in the CDR3. The germline V gene has CDR1 MGHRA and CDR2 YSYEKL.

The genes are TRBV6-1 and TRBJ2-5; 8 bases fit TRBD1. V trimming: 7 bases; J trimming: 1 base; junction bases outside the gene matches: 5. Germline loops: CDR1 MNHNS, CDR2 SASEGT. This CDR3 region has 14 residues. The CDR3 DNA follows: TGTGCCAGCACCCGGACAGGGCCCCAAGAGACCCAGTACTTC. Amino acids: CASTRTGPQETQYF.

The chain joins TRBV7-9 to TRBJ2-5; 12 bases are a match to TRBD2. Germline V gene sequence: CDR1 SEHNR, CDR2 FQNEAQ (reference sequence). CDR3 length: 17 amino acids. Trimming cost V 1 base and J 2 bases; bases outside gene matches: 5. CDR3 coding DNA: TGTGCCAGCAGCTTAGGTGGGCTAGCGGGAGGGCAAGAGACCCAGTACTTC. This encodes CASSLGGLAGGQETQYF.

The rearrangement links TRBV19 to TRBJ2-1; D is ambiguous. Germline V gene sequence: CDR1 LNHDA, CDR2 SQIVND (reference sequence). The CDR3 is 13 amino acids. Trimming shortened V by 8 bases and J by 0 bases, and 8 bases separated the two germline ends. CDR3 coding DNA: TGTGCCAGTTCGCGCTACTCCTACAATGAGCAGTTCTTC. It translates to CASSRYSYNEQFF.

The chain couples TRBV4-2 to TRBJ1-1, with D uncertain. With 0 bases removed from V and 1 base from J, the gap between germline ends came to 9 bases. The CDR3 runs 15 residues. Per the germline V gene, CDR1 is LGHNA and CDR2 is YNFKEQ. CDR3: CASSQEPAENTEAFF. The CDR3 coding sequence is TGTGCCAGCAGCCAAGAACCTGCGGAGAACACTGAAGCTTTCTTT.

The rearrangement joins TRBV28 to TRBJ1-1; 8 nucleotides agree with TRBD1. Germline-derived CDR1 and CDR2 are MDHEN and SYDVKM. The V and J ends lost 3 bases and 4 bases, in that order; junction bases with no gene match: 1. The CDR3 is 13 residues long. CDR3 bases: TGTGCCAGCAGTTTGACAGGGGCCACTGAAGCTTTCTTT. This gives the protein CASSLTGATEAFF. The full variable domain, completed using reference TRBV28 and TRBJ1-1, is DVKVTQSSRYLVKRTGEKVFLECVQDMDHENMFWYRQDPGLGLRLIYFSYDVKMKEKGDIPEGYSVSREKKERFSLILESASTNQTSMYLCASSLTGATEAFFGQGTRLTVV.

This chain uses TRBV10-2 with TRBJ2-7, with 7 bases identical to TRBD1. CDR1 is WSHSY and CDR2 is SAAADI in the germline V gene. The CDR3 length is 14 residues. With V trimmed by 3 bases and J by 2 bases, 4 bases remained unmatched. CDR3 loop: CASSDRQGTYEQYF. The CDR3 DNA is TGCGCCAGCAGTGACCGACAGGGAACCTACGAGCAGTACTTC.

The CDR3 protein is CANPPEVLDRVAEQYF. CDR3 bases: TGTGCCAACCCCCCGGAGGTTTTGGATAGGGTTGCCGAGCAGTACTTC. This rearrangement joins TRBV27 to TRBJ2-7; tentatively, D is TRBD2 (5 bases). Germline-derived CDR1 and CDR2 are MNHEY and SMNVEV (reference sequence). This CDR3 has 16 amino acids. Trimming removed 10 bases from V and 6 bases from J, with 28 bases in between.

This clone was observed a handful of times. The CDR3 region is CASNPAGNSYEQYF. DNA for the CDR3: TGTGCCAGCAATCCTGCGGGAAACTCCTACGAGCAGTACTTC. The chain links TRBV2 to TRBJ2-7; the D gene is possibly TRBD2 (6 bases). This CDR3 has 14 amino acids. Germline V CDR1 and CDR2: SNHLY, FYNNEI. Trimming stripped 7 bases from V and 0 bases from J, with 13 bases between.

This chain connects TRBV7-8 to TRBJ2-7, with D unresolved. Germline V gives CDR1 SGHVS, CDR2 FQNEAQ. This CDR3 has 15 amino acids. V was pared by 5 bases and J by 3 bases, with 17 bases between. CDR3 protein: CASSPSASRSYEQYF. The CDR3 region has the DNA TGTGCCAGCAGCCCAAGCGCTAGTAGGAGCTACGAGCAGTACTTC.

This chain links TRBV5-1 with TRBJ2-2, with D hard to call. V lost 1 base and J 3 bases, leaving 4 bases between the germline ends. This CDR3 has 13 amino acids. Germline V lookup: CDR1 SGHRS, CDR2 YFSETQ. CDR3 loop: CASSLIDTGELFF. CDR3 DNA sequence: TGCGCCAGCAGCTTGATAGACACCGGGGAGCTGTTTTTT.

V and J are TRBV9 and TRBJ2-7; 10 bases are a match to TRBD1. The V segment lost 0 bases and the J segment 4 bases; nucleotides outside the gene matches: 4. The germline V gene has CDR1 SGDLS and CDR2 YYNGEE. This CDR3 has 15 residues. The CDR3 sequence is CASSVAGTGVYEQYF. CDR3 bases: TGTGCCAGCAGCGTAGCGGGGACAGGGGTTTACGAGCAGTACTTC.

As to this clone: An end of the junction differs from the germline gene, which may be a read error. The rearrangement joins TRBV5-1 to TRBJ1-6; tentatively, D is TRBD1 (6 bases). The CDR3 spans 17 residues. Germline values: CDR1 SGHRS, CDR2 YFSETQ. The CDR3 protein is CASSRQESSSYNSPLHF. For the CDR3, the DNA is TGCGCCAGCAGCCGACAGGAGTCGAGCTCCTATAATTCCCCCCTCCACTTT.

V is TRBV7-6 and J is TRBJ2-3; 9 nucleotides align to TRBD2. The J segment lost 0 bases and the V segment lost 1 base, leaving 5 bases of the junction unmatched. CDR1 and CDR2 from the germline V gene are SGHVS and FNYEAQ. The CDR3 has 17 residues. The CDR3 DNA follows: TGTGCCAGCAGCTTAGTTACTAGCGGGTCTAGCACAGATACGCAGTATTTT. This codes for CASSLVTSGSSTDTQYF. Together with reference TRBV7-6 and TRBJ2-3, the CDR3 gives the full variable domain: GAGVSQSPRYKVTKRGQDVALRCDPISGHVSLYWYRQALGQGPEFLTYFNYEAQQDKSGLPNDRFSAERPEGSISTLTIQRTEQRDSAMYRCASSLVTSGSSTDTQYFGPGTRLTVL.

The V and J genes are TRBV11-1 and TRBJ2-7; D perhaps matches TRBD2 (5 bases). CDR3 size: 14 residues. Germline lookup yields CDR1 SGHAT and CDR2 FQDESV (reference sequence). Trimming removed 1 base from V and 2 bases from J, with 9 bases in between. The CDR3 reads CASSLVAQTYEQYF. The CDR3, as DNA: TGTGCCAGCAGCTTAGTAGCGCAGACCTACGAGCAGTACTTC.

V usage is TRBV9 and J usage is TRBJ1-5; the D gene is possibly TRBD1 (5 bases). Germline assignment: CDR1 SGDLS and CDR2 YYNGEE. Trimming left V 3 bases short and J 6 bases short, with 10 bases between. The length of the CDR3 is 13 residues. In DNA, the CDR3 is TGTGCCAGCAGCGGTGCGGGGGTTCAGCCCCAGCATTTT. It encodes CASSGAGVQPQHF.

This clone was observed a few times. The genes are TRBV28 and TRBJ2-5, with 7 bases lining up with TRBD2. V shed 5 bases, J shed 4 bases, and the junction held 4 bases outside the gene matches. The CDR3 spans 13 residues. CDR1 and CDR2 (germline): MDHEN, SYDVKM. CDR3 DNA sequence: TGTGCCAGCAGTACAGCGGGACGAGAGACCCAGTACTTC. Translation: CASSTAGRETQYF.

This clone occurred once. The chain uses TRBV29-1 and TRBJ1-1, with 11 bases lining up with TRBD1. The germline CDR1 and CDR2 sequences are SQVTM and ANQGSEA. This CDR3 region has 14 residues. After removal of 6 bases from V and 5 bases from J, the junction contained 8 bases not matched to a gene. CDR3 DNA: TGCAGCGTAGACAGGACAGGGGGCGATACTGAAGCTTTCTTT. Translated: CSVDRTGGDTEAFF.

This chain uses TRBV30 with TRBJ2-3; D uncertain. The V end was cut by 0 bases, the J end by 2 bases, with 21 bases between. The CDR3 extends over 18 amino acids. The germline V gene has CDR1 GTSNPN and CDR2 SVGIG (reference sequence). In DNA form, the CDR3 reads TGTGCCTGGAGTGTTACCTTCCCCGGTAGCTCATACACAGATACGCAGTATTTT. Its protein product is CAWSVTFPGSSYTDTQYF.

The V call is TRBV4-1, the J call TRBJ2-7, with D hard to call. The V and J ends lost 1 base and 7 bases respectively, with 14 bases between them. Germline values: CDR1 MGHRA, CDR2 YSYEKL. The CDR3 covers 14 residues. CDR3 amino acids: CASSQGAQLWEQYF. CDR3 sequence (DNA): TGCGCCAGCAGCCAAGGAGCCCAACTTTGGGAGCAGTACTTC.